The 31 T cell receptor beta chains below all came from one sample that was sequenced in a study of identical twins. TCRdb re-called the 5' RACE reads with MiXCR, one entry per CDR3 protein. The data show approximately 590,000 distinct CDR3 sequences, with 9.6% seen just once and 2.5% to 3.5% held by the top ten. The sample also formed part of further work on yellow fever vaccine responses in identical twins.

Sequencing was carried out using PBMCs. The receptors shown here come from a woman aged 18-29 years in good health.

At least ten counts were recorded for this clonotype. The V gene is TRBV11-2, the J gene TRBJ1-1; D possibly corresponds to TRBD1 (5 bases). The CDR3 length is 14 residues. Germline V CDR1 and CDR2: SGHAT, FQNNGV. V was clipped by 5 bases and J by 0 bases, with 10 bases between them. The CDR3 DNA is TGTGCCAGCAGCCAAGGACACCTGAACACTGAAGCTTTCTTT. The encoded protein is CASSQGHLNTEAFF. Together with reference TRBV11-2 and TRBJ1-1, the CDR3 gives the full variable domain: EAGVAQSPRYKIIEKRQSVAFWCNPISGHATLYWYQQILGQGPKLLIQFQNNGVVDDSQLPKDRFSAERLKGVDSTLKIQPAKLEDSAVYLCASSQGHLNTEAFFGQGTRLTVV.

There are many counts of this clonotype. The chain carries TRBV29-1 and TRBJ2-1; 12 bases align to TRBD2. The germline V gene encodes CDR1 SQVTM and CDR2 ANQGSEA. Losses at the gene ends were 3 bases for V and 12 bases for J; bases not matched to a gene: 6. The CDR3 covers 13 residues. DNA of the CDR3: TGCAGCGTTGAGACTAGCGGGAGCGGCGGGCAGTTCTTC. It codes for CSVETSGSGGQFF.

This rearrangement joins TRBV7-2 to TRBJ1-5; D is uncertain. The CDR3 contains 13 residues. CDR1 and CDR2 from the germline V gene are SGHTA and FQGNSA. V lost 2 bases, J lost 7 bases, and 9 bases lay in between. The CDR3 bases are TGTGCCAGCAGCTTAAGTTTTAAGCAGCCCCAGCATTTT. Amino acids: CASSLSFKQPQHF.

This clonotype was recorded a few times. The V and J genes are TRBV12-3 or TRBV12-4 and TRBJ2-3; TRBD2 aligns across 11 bases. The V and J ends lost 6 bases and 4 bases, in that order; junction bases with no gene match: 3. The CDR3 is 14 residues long. CDR3 region: CASRTSGSSDTQYF. In DNA form, the CDR3 reads TGTGCCAGCAGAACTAGCGGGAGCTCAGATACGCAGTATTTT.

The chain joins TRBV6-5 to TRBJ1-1; no reliable D call. Germline V lookup: CDR1 MNHEY, CDR2 SVGAGI. V lost 0 bases, J lost 1 base, and 12 bases lay in between. This CDR3 comprises 16 residues. The CDR3 loop reads CASSYSAVPSNTEAFF. The CDR3 DNA reads as TGTGCCAGCAGTTACTCGGCGGTCCCTTCGAACACTGAAGCTTTCTTT.

This clonotype was observed many times. The rearrangement links TRBV5-1 to TRBJ1-3; TRBD1 matches 7 bases. In germline, CDR1 is SGHRS, CDR2 YFSETQ. The trim removed 4 bases at V and 0 bases at J, leaving 4 bases unmatched. The length of the CDR3 is 15 residues. CDR3 sequence reads: CASSPGQLSGNTIYF. The CDR3, as DNA: TGCGCCAGCAGCCCGGGACAGCTCTCTGGAAACACCATATATTTT.

This clonotype was recorded many times. The rearrangement joins TRBV11-2 to TRBJ1-2, with D possibly matching TRBD1 (5 bases). The CDR3 loop spans 13 amino acids. Germline values: CDR1 SGHAT, CDR2 FQNNGV. The V and J ends lost 7 bases and 4 bases respectively, with 13 bases between them. CDR3 DNA sequence: TGTGCCAGCACCCTCTTGGGGGGCTATGGCTACACCTTC. It encodes CASTLLGGYGYTF. Complete variable domain (other parts from reference TRBV11-2 and TRBJ1-2): EAGVAQSPRYKIIEKRQSVAFWCNPISGHATLYWYQQILGQGPKLLIQFQNNGVVDDSQLPKDRFSAERLKGVDSTLKIQPAKLEDSAVYLCASTLLGGYGYTFGSGTRLTVV.

The chain has TRBV7-9 and TRBJ2-3; D perhaps matches TRBD1 (5 bases). Trimming left V 3 bases short and J 5 bases short, with 12 bases between. The CDR3 is made up of 14 amino acids. Germline-derived CDR1 and CDR2 are SEHNR and FQNEAQ (reference sequence). CDR3 residues: CASSFSSGKDTQYF. CDR3 sequence (DNA): TGTGCCAGCAGCTTTTCATCAGGGAAAGATACGCAGTATTTT.

This clonotype was recorded many times. The chain couples TRBV6-1 to TRBJ1-1; TRBD1 might be the D (5 bases). The CDR3 length is 16 residues. Germline V CDR1 and CDR2: MNHNS, SASEGT. The ends were cut back, 3 bases at V and 1 base at J, with 15 bases in the middle. The CDR3 nucleotides are TGTGCCAGCAGTGACTACACCAGGGTAAAGAACACTGAAGCTTTCTTT. Translating it yields CASSDYTRVKNTEAFF.

There are many counts of this clonotype. The chain carries TRBV5-1 and TRBJ1-1; TRBD1 matches at 8 bases. CDR1 is SGHRS, CDR2 YFSETQ, per germline. The CDR3 contains 14 residues. After removal of 4 bases from V and 3 bases from J, the junction contained 5 bases not matched to a gene. CDR3 amino acids: CASSEDRADTEAFF. In DNA form, the CDR3 reads TGCGCCAGCAGCGAGGACAGGGCCGACACTGAAGCTTTCTTT.

The CDR3 region has the DNA TGTGCCAGCAGCCACAAAAGGTTTTCAGCTAGCACAGATACGCAGTATTTT. Translated: CASSHKRFSASTDTQYF. The genes are TRBV27 and TRBJ2-3; D is undetermined. Trimming pared 6 bases from V and 0 bases from J, leaving 19 bases between. The germline CDR1 and CDR2 sequences are MNHEY and SMNVEV (reference sequence). The CDR3 loop spans 17 amino acids.

A single count supports this clonotype. This sequence joins TRBV30 and TRBJ2-1; TRBD2 agrees at 13 bases. Germline CDR1 reads GTSNPN; CDR2 reads SVGIG (reference sequence). J was trimmed by 9 bases and V by 0 bases; bases with no gene match: 8. This CDR3 has 16 amino acids. The CDR3 sequence is CAWSVGLAGVMGEQFF. Here the CDR3 DNA reads TGTGCCTGGAGTGTAGGACTAGCGGGAGTGATGGGTGAGCAGTTCTTC.

This clonotype was counted at least ten times. The chain has TRBV7-9 and TRBJ2-3; D gene unclear. The germline V and J ends were trimmed by 1 base and 0 bases, with 8 bases remaining between them. The CDR3 sequence is 15 residues long. Germline CDR1 SEHNR, CDR2 FQNEAQ (reference sequence). As DNA, the CDR3 is TGTGCCAGCAGCTTAGTGCAGGCCAGCACAGATACGCAGTATTTT. Its protein product is CASSLVQASTDTQYF.

At least ten counts were recorded for this clonotype. This chain connects TRBV10-3 to TRBJ2-7; the D call may be TRBD1 or TRBD2 (5 bases each). Germline assignment: CDR1 ENHRY and CDR2 SYGVKD. The germline V and J ends were trimmed by 0 bases and 2 bases, with 14 bases remaining between them. The CDR3 totals 16 residues. In nucleotides, the CDR3 is TGTGCCATCAGTGAGTCTCTAGTCGGGACCGCCTACGAGCAGTACTTC. Residues: CAISESLVGTAYEQYF.

This chain uses TRBV11-1 with TRBJ2-7; TRBD2 agrees at 8 bases. V shed 3 bases and J 0 bases; nucleotides not matched to a gene: 7. Per the germline V gene, CDR1 is SGHAT and CDR2 is FQDESV (reference sequence). The CDR3 has 16 amino acids. CDR3 nucleotides: TGTGCCAGCAGCTTGGACACTAGCGGAAGCTCCTACGAGCAGTACTTC. Its translation is CASSLDTSGSSYEQYF.

This clonotype showed up many times. The chain links TRBV7-9 to TRBJ2-3; maybe TRBD2 (6 bases). Per germline, CDR1 SEHNR and CDR2 FQNEAQ (reference sequence). The germline V and J ends were trimmed by 2 bases and 4 bases, with 7 bases remaining between them. This CDR3 is built from 13 residues. This CDR3 is CASSLRGSDTQYF. CDR3 DNA: TGTGCCAGCAGCTTACGGGGGTCAGATACGCAGTATTTT.

This clonotype was picked up many times. This chain connects TRBV12-3 or TRBV12-4 to TRBJ2-5, with D unclear. The CDR3 runs to 12 residues. Trimming pared 6 bases from V and 7 bases from J, leaving 12 bases between. The CDR3 DNA sequence: TGTGCCAGCAGCTGGACCGAAGGGACCCAGTACTTC. Protein product: CASSWTEGTQYF.

This clonotype appeared many times. This rearrangement joins TRBV11-2 to TRBJ2-1; D is possibly TRBD2 (6 bases). The CDR3 runs to 16 residues. The V gene lost 4 bases and the J gene lost 4 bases, with 17 bases spanning the gap. Germline V gene sequence: CDR1 SGHAT, CDR2 FQNNGV. CDR3 bases: TGTGCCAGCAGCTCAGGCGCGGGACCTCAGTACAATGAGCAGTTCTTC. This translates into CASSSGAGPQYNEQFF.

This chain joins TRBV28 and TRBJ2-7; D unresolved. The CDR3 length is 15 residues. Germline-derived CDR1 and CDR2 are MDHEN and SYDVKM. With 2 bases removed from V and 5 bases from J, the gap between germline ends came to 16 bases. CDR3 sequence (DNA): TGTGCCAGCAGTTTAAACCCCATAACAGAACACGAGCAGTACTTC. Amino acid sequence: CASSLNPITEHEQYF. The whole variable domain, remainder taken from reference TRBV28 and TRBJ2-7, is DVKVTQSSRYLVKRTGEKVFLECVQDMDHENMFWYRQDPGLGLRLIYFSYDVKMKEKGDIPEGYSVSREKKERFSLILESASTNQTSMYLCASSLNPITEHEQYFGPGTRLTVT.

In this sample, this clonotype turned up a few times. This rearrangement joins TRBV6-5 to TRBJ2-5; maybe TRBD2 (6 bases). CDR1 and CDR2 (germline): MNHEY, SVGAGI. CDR3 length: 15 residues. The germline V and J ends were trimmed by 2 bases and 2 bases, with 12 bases remaining between them. This CDR3 is CASSYLGTLQETQYF. The CDR3 DNA sequence: TGTGCCAGCAGTTACCTCGGGACTTTACAAGAGACCCAGTACTTC.

In its sample, this clonotype was seen a few times. The chain is built from TRBV12-3 or TRBV12-4 and TRBJ1-5; the D is unclear. Trimming stripped 8 bases from V and 7 bases from J, with 15 bases between. This CDR3 comprises 13 residues. The CDR3 spells CASALGPLQPQHF. The CDR3 DNA is TGTGCCAGCGCCCTTGGGCCTTTACAGCCCCAGCATTTT.

This clonotype was seen at least ten times. The V and J genes are TRBV6-2 or TRBV6-3 and TRBJ2-7; D gene unclear. With 7 bases removed from V and 4 bases from J, the gap between germline ends came to 8 bases. This CDR3 comprises 11 residues. Germline V lookup: CDR1 MNHEY, CDR2 SVGEGT. The CDR3: CASTRDYEQYF. In DNA, the CDR3 is TGTGCCAGCACCAGAGATTACGAGCAGTACTTC.

This clonotype occurred a few times. This chain uses TRBV3-1 with TRBJ2-3; D unclear. The CDR3 is 15 amino acids. The germline V gene has CDR1 LGHDT and CDR2 YNNKEL (reference sequence). V was shortened by 0 bases and J by 2 bases, with 9 bases between the two germline ends. The CDR3 reads CASSQEDGSTDTQYF. In DNA, the CDR3 is TGTGCCAGCAGCCAAGAGGATGGTTCCACAGATACGCAGTATTTT.

Details on this clonotype: Possible read error: a much larger clone is one base away. J is TRBJ2-1 and V is TRBV12-3 or TRBV12-4; 13 positions match TRBD2. This CDR3 is built from 18 residues. The CDR3 loop reads CTSSSRRTSGGEYNEQFF. CDR3 in DNA: TGTACCAGCAGTTCCCGGCGGACTAGCGGGGGCGAGTACAATGAGCAGTTCTTC.

This chain links TRBV6-1 with TRBJ2-1, with 10 bases identical to TRBD1. The germline CDR1 and CDR2 sequences are MNHNS and SASEGT. After removal of 7 bases from V and 9 bases from J, the junction contained 15 bases not matched to a gene. This CDR3 spans 16 amino acids. The CDR3 is CASKNPGQGMLPEQFF. CDR3 DNA sequence: TGTGCCAGCAAGAATCCGGGACAGGGGATGCTCCCTGAGCAGTTCTTC.

In its sample, this clonotype was seen many times. The genes are TRBV6-5 and TRBJ2-7; tentative D call: TRBD1 (5 bases). This CDR3 comprises 15 residues. From germline, CDR1 is MNHEY and CDR2 SVGAGI. V was trimmed by 0 bases and J by 1 base, leaving 10 bases between them. The DNA of the CDR3 is TGTGCCAGCAGTTACTCGGGTCAGGGATCCTACGAGCAGTACTTC. Protein: CASSYSGQGSYEQYF.

This rearrangement joins TRBV15 to TRBJ2-1, with 11 bases fitting TRBD2. The CDR3 is 17 residues long. The V gene's germline CDR1 is LNHNV and CDR2 YYDKDF (reference sequence). Unmatched junction bases numbered 11, after V lost 6 bases and J lost 4 bases. The CDR3 reads CATRPASGRLYYNEQFF. Written as DNA, the CDR3 is TGTGCCACCAGGCCGGCTAGCGGGAGGCTCTATTACAATGAGCAGTTCTTC.

The rearrangement uses TRBV20-1 and TRBJ2-7, with TRBD2 matching 8 bases. Germline trimming cut 0 bases from V and 1 base from J; bases unmatched to any gene: 5. Germline-derived CDR1 and CDR2 are DFQATT and SNEGSKA (reference sequence). The CDR3 runs to 15 residues. For the CDR3, the DNA is TGCAGTGCTAGAGATGAGGCTAGCGGGTCCTACGAGCAGTACTTC. Protein sequence: CSARDEASGSYEQYF.

The chain carries TRBV12-3 or TRBV12-4 and TRBJ2-3; no definite D call. The V end was cut by 5 bases, the J end by 0 bases, with 15 bases between. The CDR3 extends over 16 amino acids. CDR3 nucleotide sequence: TGTGCCAGCAGTACCCTGGTGGAAACTAGCACAGATACGCAGTATTTT. Residues: CASSTLVETSTDTQYF.

This clonotype was seen a handful of times. CDR3: CASSGMTGAYEQYF. The CDR3 DNA is TGTGCCAGCAGCGGGATGACAGGCGCCTACGAGCAGTACTTC. V usage is TRBV7-9 and J usage is TRBJ2-7; possibly TRBD1 for D (6 bases). CDR1 SEHNR and CDR2 FQNEAQ come from the germline V gene (reference sequence). The CDR3 contains 14 residues. Trimming removed 5 bases at V and 2 bases at J, with 13 bases between.

V usage is TRBV7-2 and J usage is TRBJ2-1; maybe TRBD2 (7 bases). The CDR3 loop spans 15 amino acids. CDR1 is SGHTA, CDR2 FQGNSA, per germline. Trimming left V 3 bases short and J 5 bases short, with 14 bases between. CDR3: CASSLWGGPDNEQFF. In nucleotides, the CDR3 is TGTGCCAGCAGCTTGTGGGGGGGGCCCGACAATGAGCAGTTCTTC.